One and the same sample provided the 25 T cell receptor beta chains below, sequenced in a study of neurological immune-mediated disorders. A single record per CDR3 protein comes from TCRdb applying MiXCR to the 5' RACE reads. The data show approximately 65,000 distinct CDR3 sequences, around 5.1% seen once. The sequencing input was PBMCs. The receptors here all came from a human donor with multiple sclerosis. The donor label of this sample is uncertain.

Many counts were recorded for this clonotype. The chain links TRBV7-6 to TRBJ2-3; D is unclear. CDR3 length: 12 residues. Deletions cut 5 bases from V and 8 bases from J, with 11 bases between. Germline CDR1 SGHVS, CDR2 FNYEAQ. The CDR3 DNA is TGTGCCAGCAGCCTCCAGATTGGTACGCAGTATTTT. It translates to CASSLQIGTQYF.

This clonotype was counted many times. The chain combines TRBV27 with TRBJ1-5; D remains ambiguous. Germline CDR1 is MNHEY and CDR2 is SMNVEV (reference sequence). Trimming shortened V by 6 bases and J by 4 bases, and 10 bases separated the two germline ends. The length of the CDR3 is 13 residues. As DNA, the CDR3 is TGTGCCAGCAGCTTAGCCGGTAATCAGCCCCAGCATTTT. Its translation: CASSLAGNQPQHF.

This clonotype has ten or more counts. This chain uses TRBV7-3 with TRBJ1-2; D call uncertain. The V gene lost 4 bases and the J gene lost 6 bases, with 12 bases spanning the gap. Germline CDR1 reads SGHTA; CDR2 reads FQGTGA. CDR3 length: 13 residues. In DNA form, the CDR3 reads TGTGCCAGCAGCTCCGGACCTAGTGATGGCTACACCTTC. This gives the protein CASSSGPSDGYTF. Full variable domain (remainder filled in from reference TRBV7-3 and TRBJ1-2): GAGVSQTPSNKVTEKGKYVELRCDPISGHTALYWYRQSLGQGPEFLIYFQGTGAADDSGLPNDRFFAVRPEGSVSTLKIQRTERGDSAVYLCASSSGPSDGYTFGSGTRLTVV.

This clonotype occurred many times. The chain has TRBV5-1 and TRBJ2-3; D is uncertain. The V gene's germline CDR1 is SGHRS and CDR2 YFSETQ. V was cut by 4 bases and J by 4 bases, with 16 bases left in between. This CDR3 region has 15 residues. DNA for the CDR3: TGCGCCAGCAGCGGTGTAGGGCCGGGCGCAGATACGCAGTATTTT. It encodes CASSGVGPGADTQYF.

This clonotype was seen repeatedly, ten times or more. This chain joins TRBV20-1 and TRBJ2-3; D is perhaps TRBD1 (5 bases). The germline CDR1 and CDR2 sequences are DFQATT and SNEGSKA (reference sequence). With 1 base removed from V and 3 bases from J, the gap between germline ends came to 14 bases. The CDR3 is 15 residues long. The CDR3: CSARAPGHRTDTQYF. CDR3 coding DNA: TGCAGTGCTAGAGCCCCTGGACACCGAACAGATACGCAGTATTTT.

In this sample, this clonotype turned up many times. The V and J genes are TRBV7-9 and TRBJ2-3; TRBD2 is a possible D gene (5 bases). CDR1 is SEHNR and CDR2 is FQNEAQ in the germline V gene (reference sequence). Trimming stripped 5 bases from V and 6 bases from J, with 12 bases between. The CDR3 loop spans 13 amino acids. The CDR3 DNA sequence: TGTGCCAGCAGCCGAAGTGGGGAGGATACGCAGTATTTT. This sequence encodes CASSRSGEDTQYF. The full variable domain, rest sourced from reference TRBV7-9 and TRBJ2-3, is DTGVSQNPRHKITKRGQNVTFRCDPISEHNRLYWYRQTLGQGPEFLTYFQNEAQLEKSRLLSDRFSAERPKGSFSTLEIQRTEQGDSAMYLCASSRSGEDTQYFGPGTRLTVL.

The sample holds many counts of this clonotype. The V call is TRBV20-1, the J call TRBJ1-1; perhaps TRBD1 as D (5 bases). Germline CDR1 and CDR2: DFQATT and SNEGSKA (reference sequence). V lost 1 base to trimming and J lost 2 bases, with 14 bases between them. The CDR3 runs to 15 residues. The CDR3 DNA follows: TGCAGTGCTAGAGGGGGACTTATCTATAACACTGAAGCTTTCTTT. It specifies CSARGGLIYNTEAFF.

This clonotype was found many times. This chain joins TRBV5-1 and TRBJ2-3; TRBD2 might be the D (7 bases). Germline-derived CDR1 and CDR2 are SGHRS and YFSETQ. This CDR3 contains 15 residues. Trimming pared 0 bases from V and 6 bases from J, leaving 14 bases between. The CDR3 is CASSLGGGASDTQYF. CDR3 DNA sequence: TGCGCCAGCAGCTTGGGGGGGGGGGCCAGTGATACGCAGTATTTT.

The table lists this clonotype with many counts. The chain couples TRBV4-1 to TRBJ1-1; D is undetermined. The CDR3 loop spans 14 amino acids. Deletions cut 0 bases from V and 1 base from J, with 6 bases between. CDR1 and CDR2 (germline): MGHRA, YSYEKL. The CDR3 region is CASSQDPENTEAFF. In nucleotides, the CDR3 is TGCGCCAGCAGCCAAGATCCGGAGAACACTGAAGCTTTCTTT.

The V call is TRBV2, the J call TRBJ1-5, with TRBD1 identical over 10 bases. Per the germline V gene, CDR1 is SNHLY and CDR2 is FYNNEI. V was clipped by 5 bases and J by 1 base; unmatched bases: 2. CDR3 length: 15 residues. The CDR3 loop reads CASSLDRGSNQPQHF. The CDR3 coding sequence is TGTGCCAGCAGTTTGGACAGGGGGAGCAATCAGCCCCAGCATTTT.

This clonotype has a count of ten or more. The chain recombines TRBV5-1 with TRBJ1-2; tentative D call: TRBD1 (6 bases). V was trimmed by 0 bases and J by 4 bases, leaving 13 bases between them. Germline assignment: CDR1 SGHRS and CDR2 YFSETQ. This CDR3 region has 15 residues. The DNA of the CDR3 is TGCGCCAGCAGCTTGGAGGGCAGGGGCGGCTATGGCTACACCTTC. Encoded protein: CASSLEGRGGYGYTF.

This clonotype was picked up many times. The chain joins TRBV5-1 to TRBJ1-6; a weak D match, TRBD1 (6 bases). CDR3 size: 15 residues. Per germline, CDR1 SGHRS and CDR2 YFSETQ. V was clipped by 4 bases and J by 7 bases, with 15 bases between them. In DNA, the CDR3 is TGCGCCAGCAGCCTACAGGACAGTAGGAATTCACCCCTCCACTTT. This sequence encodes CASSLQDSRNSPLHF. The whole variable domain, remainder taken from reference TRBV5-1 and TRBJ1-6, is KAGVTQTPRYLIKTRGQQVTLSCSPISGHRSVSWYQQTPGQGLQFLFEYFSETQRNKGNFPGRFSGRQFSNSRSEMNVSTLELGDSALYLCASSLQDSRNSPLHFGNGTRLTVT.

This clonotype was found many times. This sequence joins TRBV24-1 and TRBJ1-1, with TRBD1 as a possible D gene (6 bases). The CDR3 contains 15 residues. Germline loops: CDR1 KGHDR, CDR2 SFDVKD. The V and J ends lost 3 bases and 1 base respectively, with 11 bases between them. The CDR3 reads CATSDAGGSNTEAFF. In DNA, the CDR3 is TGTGCCACCAGTGATGCGGGGGGCTCGAACACTGAAGCTTTCTTT.

This clonotype was detected many times. This chain uses TRBV20-1 with TRBJ2-3; no firm D call. This CDR3 comprises 15 residues. Germline V lookup: CDR1 DFQATT, CDR2 SNEGSKA (reference sequence). Trimming removed 8 bases at V and 0 bases at J, with 18 bases between. For the CDR3, the DNA is TGCAGTACTCTGCAACGTAGGGTTAGCACAGATACGCAGTATTTT. Translated, it gives CSTLQRRVSTDTQYF.

A few counts support this clonotype. V is TRBV2 and J is TRBJ2-5, with a tentative D call TRBD1 (6 bases). Looked up from germline, CDR1 is SNHLY and CDR2 is FYNNEI. Trimming stripped 4 bases from V and 1 base from J, with 16 bases between. CDR3 length equals 16 residues. CDR3 coding DNA: TGTGCCAGCAGTGGGGGGCAGGCCCCGATCCAAGAGACCCAGTACTTC. Protein sequence: CASSGGQAPIQETQYF.

This clonotype was counted ten times or more. J is TRBJ2-2 and V is TRBV29-1; 7 nucleotides agree with TRBD1. Germline V gives CDR1 SQVTM, CDR2 ANQGSEA. The CDR3 extends over 13 amino acids. The ends lost 6 bases at V and 4 bases at J; junction bases unmatched: 5. CDR3 nucleotide sequence: TGCAGCGTGGACAGACAGGGCACCGGGGAGCTGTTTTTT. It codes for CSVDRQGTGELFF.

In its sample, this clonotype was seen many times. The chain carries TRBV6-1 and TRBJ1-3; D not resolved. Trimming took off 3 bases at V and 0 bases at J, with 12 bases between the two ends. The CDR3 runs to 16 residues. Looked up from germline, CDR1 is MNHNS and CDR2 is SASEGT. Here the CDR3 reads CASSDQTFYSGNTIYF. The CDR3 DNA follows: TGTGCCAGCAGTGACCAGACATTTTACTCTGGAAACACCATATATTTT.

This clonotype was found many times. This sequence joins TRBV20-1 and TRBJ1-3; D is unclear. Germline V gene data show CDR1 as DFQATT and CDR2 as SNEGSKA (reference sequence). V lost 5 bases to trimming and J lost 0 bases, with 11 bases between them. This CDR3 has 14 amino acids. CDR3 DNA sequence: TGCAGTGCTTCCGGGAGGTCCTCTGGAAACACCATATATTTT. Protein product: CSASGRSSGNTIYF.

In its sample, this clonotype was seen many times. J is TRBJ1-1 and V is TRBV6-1; TRBD1 agrees at 12 bases. The V segment lost 4 bases and the J segment 4 bases; nucleotides outside the gene matches: 1. Looked up from germline, CDR1 is MNHNS and CDR2 is SASEGT. The CDR3 loop spans 14 amino acids. Written as DNA, the CDR3 is TGTGCCAGCAGTGGGGGACAGGGGGCCACTGAAGCTTTCTTT. Translated: CASSGGQGATEAFF.

This clonotype was recorded at least ten times. This rearrangement joins TRBV5-1 to TRBJ2-7; the D is unclear. The CDR3 runs 13 residues. V lost 3 bases and J lost 3, with 10 bases in between. The germline CDR1 and CDR2 sequences are SGHRS and YFSETQ. CDR3 nucleotide sequence: TGCGCCAGCAGCTCTTTCTCCGACTACGAGCAGTACTTC. This sequence encodes CASSSFSDYEQYF.

V is TRBV12-3 or TRBV12-4 and J is TRBJ1-1; 12 bases map to TRBD1. V dropped 6 bases and J dropped 6; count of bases not matched to a gene: 5. The CDR3 loop spans 14 amino acids. The CDR3 bases are TGTGCCAGCAGGGGGGACAGGGGGCACCCTGAAGCTTTCTTT. It specifies CASRGDRGHPEAFF.

Many counts were recorded for this clonotype. This chain links TRBV5-1 with TRBJ2-7, with D perhaps matching TRBD2 (5 bases). The V and J ends lost 2 bases and 7 bases respectively, with 16 bases between them. This CDR3 spans 14 amino acids. Germline-derived CDR1 and CDR2 are SGHRS and YFSETQ. This CDR3 is CASSFAAGSEEQYF. Written as DNA, the CDR3 is TGCGCCAGCAGCTTCGCCGCGGGTTCCGAGGAGCAGTACTTC.

This clonotype showed up many times. The CDR3 DNA reads as TGTGCCAGCAGTTACCTCTCACAGAAGGGGAATGAGCAGTTCTTC. It encodes CASSYLSQKGNEQFF. J is TRBJ2-1 and V is TRBV6-5; tentatively, D is TRBD1 (5 bases). Germline V CDR1 and CDR2: MNHEY, SVGAGI. CDR3 size: 15 residues. Trimming took off 2 bases at V and 7 bases at J, with 15 bases between the two ends.

This clonotype was seen a few times. The CDR3 spells CASSFGTTTLNYGYTF. Here the CDR3 DNA reads TGTGCCAGCAGTTTTGGCACGACCACATTAAACTATGGCTACACCTTC. V usage is TRBV12-3 or TRBV12-4 and J usage is TRBJ1-2; D gene ambiguous. CDR3 length: 16 amino acids. The V gene lost 3 bases and the J gene lost 2 bases, with 16 bases spanning the gap.

In the case of this clonotype: A much larger clonotype is one base distant, so this may be a read error. The gene calls are TRBV5-1 and TRBJ1-1; D not resolved. CDR1 and CDR2 (germline): SGHRS, YFSETQ. This CDR3 has 13 amino acids. V lost 1 base and J 6 bases, leaving 10 bases between the germline ends. The CDR3 DNA sequence: TGCGCCAGCAGCTTGAGTAGATACGCTGAAGCTTTCTTT. Encoded protein: CASSLSRYAEAFF. The full variable domain, in which reference TRBV5-1 and TRBJ1-1 provide the parts outside the CDR3, is KAGVTQTPRYLIKTRGQQVTLSCSPISGHRSVSWYQQTPGQGLQFLFEYFSETQRNKGNFPGRFSGRQFSNSRSEMNVSTLELGDSALYLCASSLSRYAEAFFGQGTRLTVV.